This T cell receptor beta chain was captured in a study of cytomegalovirus exposure and HLA in healthy donors. Trimming cost V 4 bases and J 2 bases, with 11 bases left between them. The CDR3 covers 14 residues. Germline V gene lookup returns CDR1 MGHDK and CDR2 SYGVNS. Study conclusions and caveats: Roughly uniform depth of sequencing across donors was assumed in presence/absence analyses. Reports showed the classifier diagnosing cytomegalovirus status with high specificity and sensitivity. Earlier analysis found most TCR beta V segments productive about 90% or about 30% of the time. A few of the chains that were CMV-associated were confirmed in vitro to be specific for CMV antigens.

This PCR relied on a set of 60 Vbeta primers and 13 Jbeta primers. Method: immunoSEQ multiplex PCR; TCRdb's copy keeps in-frame clones and lacks some. The sample lists tens of thousands of clones, 65% to 80% occurring once. In regard to this clone: Its target is unknown.

The genes are TRBV25-1 and TRBJ1-2; D remains unclear. The specimen was PBMCs. The TCR was taken from a man younger than 40 in good health and CMV-seronegative. Here the CDR3 reads CASSGGLGNYGYTF. The CDR3 region has the DNA TGTGCCAGCAGTGGCGGACTCGGAAACTATGGCTACACCTTC.